The 9 T cell receptor beta chains below all came from one sample that was sequenced in a study of T cells after posttransplantation cyclophosphamide. Profiled with immunoSEQ multiplex PCR; TCRdb holds only in-frame clones, not every one. The counts give more than 40,000 clones, none of them seen only once; roughly 2% is held by the top ten. Material for sequencing was PBMCs. The source is a man aged 40-49 years in good health, CMV-negative, and a related stem cell transplant donor.

This clone was seen many times. This chain connects TRBV27 to TRBJ2-3; 12 nucleotides agree with TRBD2. Germline lookup yields CDR1 MNHEY and CDR2 SMNVEV (reference sequence). The CDR3 sequence is 18 residues long. V lost 3 bases to trimming and J lost 3 bases; unmatched junction nucleotides: 10. The CDR3 coding sequence is TGTGCCAGCAGTTTTCTAGCGGGAGGGCCGGGGGCGACAGATACGCAGTATTTT. It yields the protein CASSFLAGGPGATDTQYF.

This clone was counted at least ten times. The chain joins TRBV10-3 to TRBJ1-5; 9 nucleotides line up with TRBD1. With 3 bases clipped from V and 4 bases from J, the junction kept 4 bases outside the gene matches. From germline, CDR1 is ENHRY and CDR2 SYGVKD. The CDR3 spans 15 residues. The CDR3 sequence: CAISDSGTGNQPQHF. The CDR3 DNA is TGTGCCATCAGTGATTCCGGGACAGGGAATCAGCCCCAGCATTTT.

Ten or more counts support this clone. The chain couples TRBV9 to TRBJ2-7; 13 positions agree with TRBD2. The CDR3 extends over 16 amino acids. CDR1 and CDR2 from the germline V gene are SGDLS and YYNGEE. V shed 3 bases and J 2 bases; nucleotides not matched to a gene: 5. The chain's CDR3 is CASSGAGTSGTYEQYF. The CDR3 DNA reads TGTGCCAGCAGCGGAGCAGGGACTAGCGGGACCTACGAGCAGTACTTC.

This clone was detected ten times or more. This chain links TRBV7-2 with TRBJ1-4; D ambiguous. Germline CDR1 and CDR2: SGHTA and FQGNSA. V lost 1 base to trimming and J lost 4 bases, with 7 bases between them. The CDR3 totals 14 residues. CDR3 nucleotide sequence: TGTGCCAGCAGCTTAGACAGTTATAATGAAAAACTGTTTTTT. Translating it yields CASSLDSYNEKLFF. Complete variable domain (other parts from reference TRBV7-2 and TRBJ1-4): GAGVSQSPSNKVTEKGKDVELRCDPISGHTALYWYRQSLGQGLEFLIYFQGNSAPDKSGLPSDRFSAERTGGSVSTLTIQRTQQEDSAVYLCASSLDSYNEKLFFGSGTQLSVL.

This clone was seen ten or more times. The CDR3 nucleotides read TGTGCCAGCAGCTTACATGGGGCCTCGACCCAAGAGACCCAGTACTTC. This encodes CASSLHGASTQETQYF. V usage is TRBV7-2 and J usage is TRBJ2-5; D might be TRBD1 (5 bases). Germline values: CDR1 SGHTA, CDR2 FQGNSA. V dropped 2 bases and J dropped 1 base, with 14 bases sitting between them. CDR3 size: 16 residues.

In its sample, this clone was seen many times. The CDR3 DNA reads as TGTGCCAGTAGTATAAGGTACCTTTCAGGGGCAGGTCAGCCCCAGCATTTT. Translating it yields CASSIRYLSGAGQPQHF. The chain uses TRBV19 and TRBJ1-5; D perhaps matches TRBD1 (6 bases). V was shortened by 2 bases and J by 6 bases, with 20 bases between the two germline ends. From germline, CDR1 is LNHDA and CDR2 SQIVND (reference sequence). The CDR3 contains 17 residues.

This clone has a handful of counts. V and J are TRBV6-6 and TRBJ2-5, with 9 nucleotides matching TRBD1. TRBJ2-7 explains the end of the DNA better; the J call may be wrong. Per germline, CDR1 MNHNY and CDR2 SVGAGI (reference sequence). There are 15 residues in the CDR3. The CDR3 loop reads CASSYSGTGSYEQYF. CDR3 sequence (DNA): TGTGCCAGCAGTTACTCCGGGACAGGGTCCTACGAGCAGTACTTC.

This clone was detected many times. The rearrangement links TRBV19 to TRBJ1-4, with TRBD1 identical over 7 bases. Germline CDR1 is LNHDA and CDR2 is SQIVND (reference sequence). This CDR3 is built from 15 residues. J lost 7 bases, V lost 10 bases, and 15 bases had no gene match. The CDR3 nucleotides are TGTGCCACAACGTACGGACACAGGGGCGGTGAAAAACTGTTTTTT. Protein sequence: CATTYGHRGGEKLFF. The full variable domain, with the rest looked up from reference TRBV19 and TRBJ1-4, is DGGITQSPKYLFRKEGQNVTLSCEQNLNHDAMYWYRQDPGQGLRLIYYSQIVNDFQKGDIAEGYSVSREKKESFPLTVTSAQKNPTAFYLCATTYGHRGGEKLFFGSGTQLSVL.

This clone was observed at least ten times. The V gene is TRBV27, the J gene TRBJ2-1; 8 bases fit TRBD2. Germline trimming cut 7 bases from V and 4 bases from J; bases unmatched to any gene: 3. The CDR3 is 13 amino acids. Per the germline V gene, CDR1 is MNHEY and CDR2 is SMNVEV (reference sequence). The CDR3, as DNA: TGTGCCAGCAAAGGCGGGGGGTACAATGAGCAGTTCTTC. It codes for CASKGGGYNEQFF.